Shown below are 2 T cell receptor beta chains from a single sample sequenced in a study of cytomegalovirus exposure and HLA in healthy donors. Both 60 Vbeta primers and 13 Jbeta primers went into the PCR. Here immunoSEQ multiplex PCR was the method, and the copy in TCRdb shows in-frame clones only, minus some. The sample contains 150,000 to 200,000 clones, over 70% of which appear only once. The sequencing sample was made of PBMCs. These receptors were collected from a woman younger than 45 in good health and CMV-seropositive.

The V and J genes are TRBV9 and TRBJ1-2, with D possibly being TRBD1 (5 bases). CDR3 length: 16 residues. V was trimmed by 1 base and J by 7 bases, leaving 20 bases between them. The germline gives CDR1 SGDLS, CDR2 YYNGEE. Here the CDR3 DNA reads TGTGCCAGCAGCGTAAACCTGGGGCAGGGAAACGGTGGCTACACCTTC. It specifies CASSVNLGQGNGGYTF.

The chain uses TRBV11-2 and TRBJ2-1; D may be TRBD2 (5 bases). CDR3 length equals 16 residues. Germline V gives CDR1 SGHAT, CDR2 FQNNGV. Trimming pared 5 bases from V and 6 bases from J, leaving 20 bases between. CDR3 nucleotides: TGTGCCAGCAGCATGCACCGGGGAACACTAGTCAATGAGCAGTTCTTC. Translated: CASSMHRGTLVNEQFF.